These 14 T cell receptor beta chains were sequenced from one sample in a study of tissue T cells after allogeneic stem cell transplantation. Only in-frame clones appear in the TCRdb table, and some are missing; sequencing was by immunoSEQ multiplex PCR. The sample records roughly 45,000 clones, around 69% being singletons. Sequencing was performed on sorted cells pooled from one or two spleens. All receptors come from a pool of C57BL/6 mice in good health.

As to this clone: Germline and genes here are mouse. The read falls 1 residue short of the CDR3 end, and the missing part is taken from the germline J gene. The chain uses TRBV4 and TRBJ2-1; 8 nucleotides align to TRBD2. The CDR3 covers 13 residues. The germline V gene encodes CDR1 LGHDT and CDR2 YNNKQL (reference sequence). The J segment lost 7 bases and the V segment lost 4 bases, leaving 3 bases of the junction unmatched. This CDR3 is CASSWAGGAEQFF. The DNA read from the CDR3 is TGTGCCAGCAGCTGGGCTGGGGGGGCTGAGCAGTTC.

As to this clone: The genes are named according to mouse. The read ends 1 residue early relative to the CDR3; the germline J gene fills the gap. V usage is TRBV12-2 and J usage is TRBJ2-4; a weak D match, TRBD2 (6 bases). V was cut by 2 bases and J by 0 bases, with 11 bases left in between. This CDR3 has 15 residues. Looked up from germline, CDR1 is SGHLS and CDR2 is HYDKME. The sequenced CDR3 bases are TGTGCCAGCTCTCCCCTGGGGTCTAGTCAAAACACCTTGTAC. This encodes CASSPLGSSQNTLY. The whole CDR3 sequence is CASSPLGSSQNTLYF. Full variable domain (remainder filled in from reference TRBV12-2 and TRBJ2-4): NSGVVQSPRYIIKGKGERSILKCIPISGHLSVAWYQQTQGQELKFFIQHYDKMERDKGNLPSRFSVQQFDDYHSEMNMSALELEDSAVYFCASSPLGSSQNTLYFGAGTRLSVL.

This clone was counted once. The gene symbols are mouse symbols. Read sequence stops 1 residue before the CDR3 end, and the germline J gene provides the missing end. The V gene is TRBV12-1, the J gene TRBJ2-1, with 12 bases lining up with TRBD2. From germline, CDR1 is SGHSN and CDR2 HYEKVE. V shed 2 bases, J shed 2 bases, and the junction held 3 bases outside the gene matches. CDR3 length: 16 amino acids. This CDR3 reads CASSHRTGGDYAEQFF. Incomplete CDR3 DNA: TGTGCCAGCTCTCACCGGACTGGGGGGGACTATGCTGAGCAGTTC.

A note on this clone: Gene and germline names: mouse. CDR3 region: CASSPGQIKNERLFF. CDR3 DNA (partial): TGTGCCAGCAGCCCGGGACAGATAAAAAACGAAAGATTATTT. The genes are TRBV5 and TRBJ1-4, with TRBD1 matching over 7 bases. The read ends 1 residue shy of where the CDR3 ends; the end is completed using the germline J gene. The CDR3 is made up of 15 amino acids. V was pared by 4 bases and J by 5 bases, with 7 bases of the junction left unmatched. Germline V gives CDR1 LGHNA, CDR2 YNLKQL (reference sequence).

This clone was counted between two and nine times. Gene labels here are mouse ones. The read falls 1 residue short of the CDR3 end, and the missing part is taken from the germline J gene. This chain uses TRBV23 with TRBJ2-7; the table gives TRBD2 as D, unverified against the DNA. Germline lookup yields CDR1 KGHTA and CDR2 FQNQQP. The length of the CDR3 is 14 residues. The CDR3 protein is CSSSQGDWGIEQYF. The CDR3 bases that were read are TGCTCCAGCAGTCAAGGGGACTGGGGGATTGAACAGTAC.

This clone was seen a handful of times. Gene and germline names: mouse. The read terminates 1 residue before the CDR3 end, so the remaining end is supplied by the germline J gene. This chain connects TRBV3 to TRBJ2-7, with 8 bases that match TRBD2. The J segment lost 7 bases and the V segment lost 5 bases, leaving 7 bases of the junction unmatched. Germline CDR1 and CDR2: SNHLY and FYNGKV (reference sequence). The length of the CDR3 is 13 residues. This CDR3 reads CASSRGGAGEQYF. Partial CDR3 DNA: TGTGCCAGCAGCCGGGGGGGCGCGGGGGAACAGTAC. Full variable domain (rest looked up from reference TRBV3 and TRBJ2-7): GPKVLQIPSHQIIDMGQMVTLNCDPVSNHLYFYWYKQILGQQMEFLVNFYNGKVMEKSKLFKDQFSVERPDGSYFTLKIQPTALEDSAVYFCASSRGGAGEQYFGPGTRLTVL.

Comments on this clone: These gene names are mouse names. The read terminates 1 residue ahead of where the CDR3 ends, so the germline J gene completes it. The chain employs TRBV26 and TRBJ2-2, with a possible D match to TRBD1 (5 bases). Germline CDR1 and CDR2: KGHPV and FQNQEV (reference sequence). V gave up 5 bases and J gave up 4 bases, with 11 bases separating them. The CDR3 covers 14 residues. CDR3 DNA (partial): TGTGCCAGCAGTTCGGACATGGCCACCGGGCAGCTCTAC. Amino acid sequence: CASSSDMATGQLY. The whole CDR3 reads CASSSDMATGQLYF.

This clone is a singleton in its sample. All gene names here are mouse names. The CDR3 end is not reached by the read, which stops 1 residue before it; the germline J gene fills it in. The chain couples TRBV19 to TRBJ1-3; the match to TRBD1 covers 9 bases. The V gene's germline CDR1 is FNHDT and CDR2 SITEND (reference sequence). This CDR3 is built from 15 residues. V lost 4 bases and J lost 0; bases outside the gene matches: 2. CDR3 DNA (partial): TGTGCCAGCAGTCCGGGACAGGGTTCTGGAAATACGCTCTAT. This encodes CASSPGQGSGNTLY. The whole CDR3 sequence is CASSPGQGSGNTLYF. The full variable domain, in which reference TRBV19 and TRBJ1-3 provide the parts outside the CDR3, is GGIITQTPKFLIGQEGQKLTLKCQQNFNHDTMYWYRQDSGKGLRLIYYSITENDLQKGDLSEGYDASREKKSSFSLTVTSAQKNEMAVFLCASSPGQGSGNTLYFGEGSRLIVV.

To note about this clone: Any gene name here is a mouse gene name. The CDR3 is CAWSPTGTSAETLYF. Partial CDR3 DNA: TGTGCCTGGAGCCCGACTGGGACTAGTGCAGAAACGCTGTAT. This chain links TRBV31 with TRBJ2-3, with 7 bases aligning to TRBD2. The read ends 1 residue early relative to the CDR3; the germline J gene fills the gap. The CDR3 contains 15 residues. Germline V gene data show CDR1 as GKSSPN and CDR2 as SITVG. V dropped 3 bases and J dropped 0; count of bases not matched to a gene: 6.

With regard to this clone: The genes are named according to mouse. The observed sequence ends 1 residue before the CDR3 terminus, with the missing tail filled in from the germline J gene. The genes are TRBV15 and TRBJ2-5; D not certain. In germline, CDR1 is SGHND, CDR2 FRSKSL. The length of the CDR3 is 13 residues. Trimming removed 3 bases at V and 2 bases at J, with 6 bases between. Partial CDR3 DNA: TGTGCCAGCAGTTTCCAGGCCCAAGACACCCAGTAC. Translation gives CASSFQAQDTQY. Given in full, the CDR3 is CASSFQAQDTQYF.

In the case of this clone: Here the gene names and germline are mouse. The sequenced CDR3 bases are TGTGCCAGCGGTGATGCAGGGACAAATTCTGGAAATACGCTCTAT. This sequence encodes CASGDAGTNSGNTLY. From start to end, the CDR3 is CASGDAGTNSGNTLYF. The chain recombines TRBV13-2 with TRBJ1-3; D is possibly TRBD1 (6 bases). The sequence runs out 1 residue before the end of the CDR3; the remainder is reconstructed from the germline J gene. The CDR3 contains 16 residues. Trimming pared 0 bases from V and 0 bases from J, leaving 10 bases between. CDR1 NNHNN and CDR2 SYGAGS come from the germline V gene (reference sequence).

With respect to this clone: Mouse germline and gene names are used. The CDR3 is cut off 1 residue early in the read; its end comes from the germline J gene. The rearrangement joins TRBV31 to TRBJ2-2, with D unresolved. CDR3 size: 14 residues. The germline V gene has CDR1 GKSSPN and CDR2 SITVG. Trimming stripped 1 base from V and 1 base from J, with 7 bases between. CDR3 in amino acids: CAWSQDINTGQLYF. The DNA read from the CDR3 is TGTGCCTGGAGTCAAGACATAAACACCGGGCAGCTCTAC.

For this clone: Gene and germline names: mouse. The missing CDR3 end, 1 residue past where the read stops, is filled in from the germline J gene. The chain links TRBV19 to TRBJ1-1, with D possibly matching TRBD1 (6 bases). This CDR3 contains 12 residues. Germline V gene sequence: CDR1 FNHDT, CDR2 SITEND (reference sequence). V was cut by 3 bases and J by 5 bases, with 8 bases left in between. The CDR3 DNA, read in part, is TGTGCCAGCAGTACGGGACAAACAGAAGTCTTC. It encodes CASSTGQTEVF. The full CDR3 sequence reads CASSTGQTEVFF.

As to this clone: Gene names and germline refer to mouse. The CDR3 is cut off 1 residue early in the read; its end comes from the germline J gene. V usage is TRBV31 and J usage is TRBJ2-7; D may correspond to TRBD1 or TRBD2 (5 bases each). CDR3 length: 13 amino acids. The V end lost 0 bases, the J end lost 4 bases, and 10 bases lay between the germline ends. The germline CDR1 and CDR2 sequences are GKSSPN and SITVG. The DNA read from the CDR3 is TGTGCCTGGAGTCTAGGGACGAAATATGAACAGTAC. Translating gives CAWSLGTKYEQY. In full, the CDR3 reads CAWSLGTKYEQYF.